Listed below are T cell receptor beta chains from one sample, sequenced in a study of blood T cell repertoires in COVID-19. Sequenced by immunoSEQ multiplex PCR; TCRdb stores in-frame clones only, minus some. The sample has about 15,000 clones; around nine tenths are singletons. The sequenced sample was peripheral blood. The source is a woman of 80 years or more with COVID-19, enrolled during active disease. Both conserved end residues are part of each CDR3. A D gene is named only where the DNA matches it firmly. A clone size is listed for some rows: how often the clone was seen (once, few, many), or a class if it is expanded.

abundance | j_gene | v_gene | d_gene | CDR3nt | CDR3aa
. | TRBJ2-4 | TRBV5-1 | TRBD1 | TGCGCCAGCAGCACCTCCGGGACAGGGGAGAACATTCAGTACTTC | CASSTSGTGENIQYF
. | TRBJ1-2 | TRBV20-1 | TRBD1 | TGCAGTGCCCAGGGGGCGGATGGCTACACCTTC | CSAQGADGYTF
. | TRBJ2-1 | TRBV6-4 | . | TGTGCCAGCAGTGACTCCACCGGGTTTAGTAATGAGCAGTTCTTC | CASSDSTGFSNEQFF
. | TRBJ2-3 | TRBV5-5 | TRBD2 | TGTGCCAGCAGCTTGGATATCCTTAGCGGGGGGCGCACAGATACGCAGTATTTT | CASSLDILSGGRTDTQYF
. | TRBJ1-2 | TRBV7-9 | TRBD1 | TGTGCCACCCAAGACAGGGGTAACTATGGCTACACCTTC | CATQDRGNYGYTF
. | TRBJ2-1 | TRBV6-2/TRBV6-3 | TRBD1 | TGTGCCAGCAGTTACCGCGGGACAGGGATTAATGAGCAGTTCTTC | CASSYRGTGINEQFF
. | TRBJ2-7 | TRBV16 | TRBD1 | TGTGCCAGCAGCCAATTCTTAGACAGGGGCTACGAGCAGTACTTC | CASSQFLDRGYEQYF
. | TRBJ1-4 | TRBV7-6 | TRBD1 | TGTGCCAGCAGCTCGGTCCCAGGGGGCACTAATGAAAAACTGTTTTTT | CASSSVPGGTNEKLFF
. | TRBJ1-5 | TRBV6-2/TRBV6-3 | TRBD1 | TGTGCCAGCAGTAGGACAGGGGGGAATCAGCCCCAGCATTTT | CASSRTGGNQPQHF
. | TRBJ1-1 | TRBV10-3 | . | TGTGCCATCAGTGAGTCCCCGGCAGGGGCGAAAGCTTTCTTT | CAISESPAGAKAFF
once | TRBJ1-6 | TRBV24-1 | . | TGTGCCACCAGTGAAGGACTTTACCCATATAATTCACCCCTCCACTTT | CATSEGLYPYNSPLHF
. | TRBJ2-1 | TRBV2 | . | TGTGCCAGCAGTCCCCAAGGACTGATTGAGCAGTTCTTC | CASSPQGLIEQFF
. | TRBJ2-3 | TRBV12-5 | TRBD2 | TGTGCTAGTGGCTGGGGTGTCGGGGGGGATACGCAGTATTTT | CASGWGVGGDTQYF
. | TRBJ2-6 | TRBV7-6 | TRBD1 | TGTGCCAGCAGCCACCGGGACAGGGATTCCCTGACTTTC | CASSHRDRDSLTF
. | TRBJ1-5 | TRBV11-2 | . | TGTGCCAGCAGCTACGGAGGGGTCCCCAATCAGCCCCAGCATTTT | CASSYGGVPNQPQHF
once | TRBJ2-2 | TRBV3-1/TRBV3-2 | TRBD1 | TGTGCCAGCAGCCCGAGTGGCAGGGGGCTCGGAACCGGGGAGCTGTTTTTT | CASSPSGRGLGTGELFF